The sequence of this TCR beta chain was determined in a study of OX40 agonist ivuxolimab in advanced cancers. Regarding the complete study: The costimulatory receptor OX40 (CD134) was targeted by ivuxolimab, a fully human IgG2 agonistic monoclonal antibody. Prior anti-PD-1, anti-PD-L1 or anti-CTLA-4 therapy was permitted, and 30% to 45% of dose-escalation patients had received checkpoint inhibitors. The paper describes the monotherapy dose-escalation part (N = 52 patients) of the phase I trial of ivuxolimab. Peripheral TCRbeta sequencing aimed to test whether ivuxolimab altered TCR sequence diversity and caused clonal T-cell expansion. Intravenous ivuxolimab was administered to patients every 2 weeks at six dose levels: 0.01, 0.1, 0.3, 1.5, 3 and 10 mg/kg. Among the roughly 52 dose-escalation patients, approximately 20 had hepatocellular carcinoma, roughly 15 melanoma, 9 renal cell carcinoma and 9 head and neck cancer. Partial responses occurred in three dose-escalation patients: two with cutaneous melanoma and one with hepatocellular carcinoma. The dose-escalation cohort was roughly 83% male with a mean age of about 60 years, ranging from about 23 to 85. Overall study results and their limits: Partial responders in the 0.1-3.0 mg/kg groups had among the lowest normalized peripheral clonal expansion, especially among CD8+ T cells. At doses of 0.1 to 3.0 mg/kg, clonal expansion of both CD4+ and CD8+ blood T cells was observed from baseline to week 6. After ivuxolimab, expanded clones were on average more numerous among CD8+ T cells than among CD4+ T cells. The antigen specificity of the clonally expanded peripheral T cells was not determined. Low levels of normalized T-cell clonal expansion were also seen in some patients who did not respond.

For sequencing of the TCRbeta CDR3 region, genomic DNA was extracted from the sorted cells. The immunoSEQ Assay was used to sequence the TCRbeta CDR3 regions. TCRdb carries this immuneACCESS record with in-frame sequences only. Its versions omit some clonotypes, under half of them owing to an unresolved V gene in the studies checked, with the rest unexplained. Present in this sample are approximately 94,000 clones, about 90% of which were seen just once. The top ten hold 0.81% of the sample. Concerning this clone itself: Its antigen target is currently unknown. No base qualities exist here, and no much larger clone lies one base off it.

The CDR3 runs 13 amino acids, cysteine and phenylalanine included. Only the CDR3 DNA stays, 39 bases, in frame from base 1. Cut back by 2 bases and 7 bases, the V and J ends lie 8 bases apart. The germline V gene (reference sequence) specifies LNHDA as CDR1 and SQIVND as CDR2. Patients with autoimmune disease history or receiving systemic immunosuppression were excluded from the trial. In every dose cohort, peripheral blood was drawn for TCR sequencing at baseline, cycle 4 day 1, and cycle 7 day 1. Samples were obtained from an open-label, multicenter, first-in-human phase I dose-escalation trial of ivuxolimab. The trial enrolled adults with locally advanced or metastatic head and neck squamous cell, hepatocellular, melanoma or renal cell carcinoma. Before TCR sequencing, CD4+ T cells and CD8+ T cells from peripheral blood were sorted into separate populations.

The sequences come from CD4+ or CD8+ T cells sorted from blood, collected in a trial of the OX40 agonist ivuxolimab. The TCR originated in an adult with an advanced solid tumor such as melanoma, head and neck, liver or kidney cancer. This sequence uses TRBV19 and TRBJ2-2; the D gene cannot be resolved reliably. In nucleotide form, the sequence is TGTGCCAGTAGTATATTAAGAAGCGGGGAGCTGTTTTTT. This translates into CASSILRSGELFF.